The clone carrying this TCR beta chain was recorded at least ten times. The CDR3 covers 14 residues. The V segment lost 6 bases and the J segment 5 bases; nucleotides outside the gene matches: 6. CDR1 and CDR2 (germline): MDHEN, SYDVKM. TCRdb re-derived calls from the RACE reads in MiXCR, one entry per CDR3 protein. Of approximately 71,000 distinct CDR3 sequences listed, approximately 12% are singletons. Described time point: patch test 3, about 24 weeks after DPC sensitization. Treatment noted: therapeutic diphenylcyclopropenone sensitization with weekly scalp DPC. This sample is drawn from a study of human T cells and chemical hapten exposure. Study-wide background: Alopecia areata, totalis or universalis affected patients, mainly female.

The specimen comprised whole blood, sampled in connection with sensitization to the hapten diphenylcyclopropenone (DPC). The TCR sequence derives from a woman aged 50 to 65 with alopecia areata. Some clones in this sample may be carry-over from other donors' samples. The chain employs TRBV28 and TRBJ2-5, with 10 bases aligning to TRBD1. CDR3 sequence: CASRGGQGLETQYF. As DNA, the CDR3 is TGTGCCAGCAGAGGGGGACAGGGGCTTGAGACCCAGTACTTC.